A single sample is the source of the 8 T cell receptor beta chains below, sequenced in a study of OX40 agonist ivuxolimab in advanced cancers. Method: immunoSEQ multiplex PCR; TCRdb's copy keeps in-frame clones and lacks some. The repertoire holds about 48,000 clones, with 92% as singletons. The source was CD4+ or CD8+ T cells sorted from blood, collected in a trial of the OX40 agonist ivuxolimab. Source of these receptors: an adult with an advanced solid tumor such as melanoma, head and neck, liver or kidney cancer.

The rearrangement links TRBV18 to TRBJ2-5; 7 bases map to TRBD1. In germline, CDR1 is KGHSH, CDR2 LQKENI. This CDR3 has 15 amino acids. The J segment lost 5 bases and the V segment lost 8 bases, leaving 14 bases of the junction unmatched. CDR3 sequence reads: CASTPATGSHETQYF. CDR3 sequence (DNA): TGTGCCAGCACCCCCGCGACAGGGAGTCACGAGACCCAGTACTTC.

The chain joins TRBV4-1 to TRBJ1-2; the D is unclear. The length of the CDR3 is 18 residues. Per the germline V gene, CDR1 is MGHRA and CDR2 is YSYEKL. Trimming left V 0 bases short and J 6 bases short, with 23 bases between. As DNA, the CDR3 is TGCGCCAGCAGCCAAGATAAACGTATGGTAGGGCAGGCTGATGGCTACACCTTC. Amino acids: CASSQDKRMVGQADGYTF.

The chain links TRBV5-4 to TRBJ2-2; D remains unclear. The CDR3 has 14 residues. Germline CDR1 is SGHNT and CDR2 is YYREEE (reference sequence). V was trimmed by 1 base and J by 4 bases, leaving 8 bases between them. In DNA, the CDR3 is TGTGCCAGCAGCTTGCGGTCTAGCACCGGGGAGCTGTTTTTT. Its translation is CASSLRSSTGELFF. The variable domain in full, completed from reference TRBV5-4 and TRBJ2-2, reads ETGVTQSPTHLIKTRGQQVTLRCSSQSGHNTVSWYQQALGQGPQFIFQYYREEENGRGNFPPRFSGLQFPNYSSELNVNALELDDSALYLCASSLRSSTGELFFGEGSRLTVL.

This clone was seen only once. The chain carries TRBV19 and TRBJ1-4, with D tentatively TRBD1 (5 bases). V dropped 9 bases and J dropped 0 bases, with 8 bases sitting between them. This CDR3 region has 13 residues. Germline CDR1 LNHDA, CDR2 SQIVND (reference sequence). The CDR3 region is CASRDATNEKLFF. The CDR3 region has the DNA TGTGCCAGCCGGGACGCAACTAATGAAAAACTGTTTTTT.

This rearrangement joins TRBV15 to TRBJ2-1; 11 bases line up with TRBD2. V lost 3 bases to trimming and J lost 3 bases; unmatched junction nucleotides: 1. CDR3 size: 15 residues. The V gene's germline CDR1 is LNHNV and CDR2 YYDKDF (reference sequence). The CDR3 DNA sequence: TGTGCCACCAGCAGTACTAGCGGGGGCTACAATGAGCAGTTCTTC. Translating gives CATSSTSGGYNEQFF.

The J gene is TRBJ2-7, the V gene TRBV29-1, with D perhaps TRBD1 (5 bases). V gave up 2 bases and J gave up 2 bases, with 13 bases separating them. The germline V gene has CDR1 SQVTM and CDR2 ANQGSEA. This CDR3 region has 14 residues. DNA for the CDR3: TGCAGCGTTGAACTGGGGCAGGAAACCTACGAGCAGTACTTC. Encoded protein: CSVELGQETYEQYF.

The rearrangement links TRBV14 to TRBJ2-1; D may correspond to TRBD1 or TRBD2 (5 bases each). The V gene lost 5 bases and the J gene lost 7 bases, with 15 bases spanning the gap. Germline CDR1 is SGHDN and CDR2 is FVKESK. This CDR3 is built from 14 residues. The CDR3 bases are TGTGCCAGCAGCTGGGACGGGCTTGAAAATGAGCAGTTCTTC. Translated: CASSWDGLENEQFF.

The CDR3: CASSLGSQQPQHF. CDR3 in DNA: TGTGCCAGCAGCTTAGGTAGCCAGCAGCCCCAGCATTTT. The gene calls are TRBV13 and TRBJ1-5; D is ambiguous. This CDR3 is built from 13 residues. Germline V gene data show CDR1 as PRHDT and CDR2 as FYEKMQ (reference sequence). V was cut by 0 bases and J by 7 bases, with 7 bases left in between.